The rows below give T cell receptor beta chains drawn from one sample of a study of shared clonotypes between healthy human individuals. Produced via immunoSEQ multiplex PCR; TCRdb's table is partial and in-frame only. The table has under 1,900,000 clones, 98% seen once. Sequencing input: naive CD4+ T cells sorted from blood. The receptors come from a man aged 25 to 45 in good health. CDR3s include the opening cysteine and the closing phenylalanine or tryptophan. A D gene is named only where the DNA matches it firmly. Clone size is not always given. Where it is, it says once, few, many or a class for expanded clones.

>-|TRBV6-1|TRBJ1-2|TRBD1
CASSRGGADYGYTF
TGTGCCAGCAGTAGAGGGGGCGCAGACTATGGCTACACCTTC
>-|TRBV15|TRBJ2-1|-
CATSWGESSYNEQFF
TGTGCCACCAGCTGGGGGGAAAGCTCCTACAATGAGCAGTTCTTC
>-|TRBV7-8|TRBJ2-3|-
CASSLEPGIGTDTQYF
TGTGCCAGCAGCTTAGAGCCGGGGATAGGAACAGATACGCAGTATTTT
>-|TRBV5-1|TRBJ2-5|-
CASRLITALQETQYF
TGCGCCAGCAGATTAATAACCGCCTTGCAAGAGACCCAGTACTTC
>-|TRBV14|TRBJ2-7|TRBD1
CASSFYPAGTGPYEQYF
TGTGCCAGCAGCTTTTACCCAGCCGGGACAGGCCCCTACGAGCAGTACTTC
>-|TRBV5-6|TRBJ1-2|TRBD1
CASSLATGGGGYGYTF
TGTGCCAGCAGCTTGGCTACAGGGGGCGGAGGCTATGGCTACACCTTC
>-|TRBV30|TRBJ2-5|-
CAWSRGHVQETQYF
TGTGCCTGGAGTAGAGGACATGTCCAAGAGACCCAGTACTTC
>-|TRBV2|TRBJ2-7|TRBD2
CASSVRGVLSYEQYF
TGTGCCAGCAGTGTGCGGGGGGTCCTCTCCTACGAGCAGTACTTC
>-|TRBV6-1|TRBJ1-4|TRBD1
CASSDRGGEKLFF
TGTGCCAGCAGCGACAGGGGAGGCGAAAAACTGTTTTTT
>once|TRBV6-1|TRBJ1-1|-
CASTPLGEGTEAFF
TGTGCCAGCACCCCCCTGGGGGAGGGCACTGAAGCTTTCTTT
>-|TRBV2|TRBJ2-3|TRBD1
CARDSGTGGTDTQYF
TGTGCCAGGGACTCCGGGACAGGAGGGACAGATACGCAGTATTTT
>-|TRBV18|TRBJ2-3|TRBD2
CASSPASGASTDTQYF
TGTGCCAGCTCACCGGCTAGCGGCGCTAGCACAGATACGCAGTATTTT
>-|TRBV29-1|TRBJ2-3|-
CSVPGPSTDTQYF
TGCAGCGTGCCGGGCCCTAGCACAGATACGCAGTATTTT
>-|TRBV9|TRBJ2-7|TRBD1
CASSPRSSDRGRRYEQYF
TGTGCCAGCAGCCCGCGATCCTCGGACAGGGGGCGCAGGTACGAGCAGTACTTC
>-|TRBV9|TRBJ2-1|TRBD2
CASSVAGLAGDSEQFF
TGTGCCAGCAGCGTAGCAGGACTAGCGGGAGACAGTGAGCAGTTCTTC
>-|TRBV11-2|TRBJ2-7|-
CASSSWKGKTYEQYF
TGTGCCAGCAGCTCGTGGAAGGGGAAAACTTACGAGCAGTACTTC
>-|TRBV5-5|TRBJ2-7|-
CASSLEGEVLEQYF
TGTGCCAGCAGCTTAGAGGGGGAGGTCCTGGAGCAGTACTTC
>-|TRBV19|TRBJ2-7|TRBD2
CASSRLAGGVGEQYF
TGTGCCAGTAGTCGACTAGCGGGAGGAGTGGGCGAGCAGTACTTC
>-|TRBV28|TRBJ2-7|TRBD1
CASSVGQQYEQYF
TGTGCCAGCAGTGTGGGACAGCAATACGAGCAGTACTTC
>-|TRBV5-1|TRBJ2-1|TRBD1
CASSLGTGPYNEQFF
TGCGCCAGCAGCTTGGGGACAGGGCCGTACAATGAGCAGTTCTTC
>-|TRBV5-1|TRBJ2-5|-
CASSLAGAEETQYF
TGCGCCAGCAGCTTGGCGGGAGCCGAAGAGACCCAGTACTTC
>once|TRBV7-6|TRBJ2-3|TRBD2
CASSTGTSGSTDTQYF
TGTGCCAGCAGCACCGGGACTAGCGGGAGCACAGATACGCAGTATTTT
>-|TRBV28|TRBJ2-1|-
CASSFPNNNEQFF
TGTGCCAGCAGTTTCCCTAATAACAATGAGCAGTTCTTC
>-|TRBV6-5|TRBJ1-5|-
CASSYSGRAGNQPQHF
TGTGCCAGCAGTTACTCGGGCAGGGCTGGCAATCAGCCCCAGCATTTT
>-|TRBV5-1|TRBJ2-5|-
CASSLGAKETQYF
TGCGCCAGCAGCTTGGGGGCGAAGGAGACCCAGTACTTC
>-|TRBV28|TRBJ2-1|-
CASSLLRTGKIYNEQFF
TGTGCCAGCAGTTTGCTCCGAACGGGGAAAATCTACAATGAGCAGTTCTTC
>-|TRBV7-9|TRBJ1-5|-
CASRRGNNQPQHF
TGTGCCAGCAGGAGGGGTAACAATCAGCCCCAGCATTTT
>-|TRBV9|TRBJ1-5|-
CASSPRGFVGNQSQHF
TGTGCCAGCAGCCCAAGGGGTTTTGTCGGGAATCAGTCCCAGCATTTT
>-|TRBV4-3|TRBJ1-4|TRBD1
CASSQDPPTGLLGNEKLFF
TGCGCCAGCAGCCAAGACCCCCCGACAGGGTTGCTGGGTAATGAAAAACTGTTTTTT
>-|TRBV16|TRBJ1-2|TRBD1
CASSQLTGQIYGYTF
TGTGCCAGCAGCCAGCTGACGGGACAGATCTATGGCTACACCTTC
>-|TRBV6-5|TRBJ2-1|TRBD2
CASRLALYNEQFF
TGTGCCAGTCGACTAGCGCTATACAATGAGCAGTTCTTC
>-|TRBV18|TRBJ2-7|-
CASSPIFAAGAQSFAYEQYF
TGTGCCAGCTCACCAATCTTTGCAGCAGGGGCTCAATCGTTCGCCTACGAGCAGTACTTC
>-|TRBV10-3|TRBJ2-2|-
CAISVGGANTGELFF
TGTGCCATCAGTGTCGGGGGAGCGAACACCGGGGAGCTGTTTTTT
>-|TRBV4-3|TRBJ2-2|-
CASSQEAMTNTGELFF
TGCGCCAGCAGCCAAGAGGCTATGACGAACACCGGGGAGCTGTTTTTT
>-|TRBV11-2|TRBJ2-5|TRBD1
CASSSYEMGQGNQETQYF
TGTGCCAGCAGCTCCTATGAAATGGGACAGGGAAACCAAGAGACCCAGTACTTC
>once|TRBV5-1|TRBJ1-5|TRBD1
CASSWGTGGQPQHF
TGCGCCAGCAGCTGGGGAACAGGGGGTCAGCCCCAGCATTTT
>-|TRBV21-1|TRBJ2-7|-
CASSKQWEGDAYEQYF
TGTGCCAGCAGCAAACAGTGGGAGGGGGACGCCTACGAGCAGTACTTC
>once|TRBV9|TRBJ2-2|-
CASSVDAPGNTGELFF
TGTGCCAGCAGCGTAGACGCCCCTGGGAACACCGGGGAGCTGTTTTTT
>-|TRBV7-2|TRBJ2-7|-
CASSLDFPGEQYF
TGTGCCAGCAGCCTCGATTTCCCGGGCGAGCAGTACTTC
>-|TRBV28|TRBJ2-7|-
CASSNRTKHYEQYF
TGTGCCAGCAGTAACCGAACCAAACACTACGAGCAGTACTTC
>once|TRBV28|TRBJ1-2|-
CASSSVPRGGGGYTF
TGTGCCAGCAGTTCCGTCCCGAGGGGGGGAGGAGGCTACACCTTC
>-|TRBV2|TRBJ1-5|-
CASSDQRPSNQPQHF
TGTGCCAGCAGTGACCAGAGACCAAGCAATCAGCCCCAGCATTTT